The 2 T cell receptor beta chains below come from one sample, sequenced in a study of CD8+ T cells in alopecia areata. Reverse transcribed after extraction, RNA yielded cDNA as the sequencing template. Generated by immunoSEQ multiplex PCR, the TCRdb table keeps only in-frame clones and is missing some. The sample consists of 200,000 or so clones, roughly 57% of them appearing once. This specimen was CD4+ T cells sorted from blood, taken at week 0. Receptors were obtained from a human donor with alopecia areata.

The V call is TRBV30, the J call TRBJ2-7; 11 bases agree with TRBD2. From germline, CDR1 is GTSNPN and CDR2 SVGIG (reference sequence). The CDR3 sequence is 15 residues long. V dropped 3 bases and J dropped 4; count of bases not matched to a gene: 8. DNA for the CDR3: TGTGCCTGGAGCGCGCCGGGACTAGCGGTGTACGAGCAGTACTTC. Translated, it gives CAWSAPGLAVYEQYF.

The chain is built from TRBV18 and TRBJ2-3, with D possibly TRBD2 on 6 matching bases. CDR1 is KGHSH, CDR2 LQKENI, per germline. V was clipped by 5 bases and J by 0 bases, with 9 bases between them. The CDR3 is made up of 14 amino acids. CDR3 nucleotides: TGTGCCAGCTCATTAGCGGAAAGCACAGATACGCAGTATTTT. Amino acids: CASSLAESTDTQYF.